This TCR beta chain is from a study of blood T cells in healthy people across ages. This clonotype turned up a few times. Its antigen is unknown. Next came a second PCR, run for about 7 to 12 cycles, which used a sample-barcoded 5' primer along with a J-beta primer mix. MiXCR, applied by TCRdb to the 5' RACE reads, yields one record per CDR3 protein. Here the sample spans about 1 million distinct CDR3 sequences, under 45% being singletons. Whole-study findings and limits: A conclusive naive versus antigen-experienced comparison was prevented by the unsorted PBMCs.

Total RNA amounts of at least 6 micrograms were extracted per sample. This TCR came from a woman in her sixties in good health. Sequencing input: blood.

The CDR3 spells CASSLPGQGTGTWYF. The CDR3 DNA sequence: TGTGCCAGCAGCTTACCGGGACAGGGCACTGGGACGTGGTACTTC. This chain connects TRBV7-2 to TRBJ2-5; 9 bases map to TRBD1. Unmatched junction bases numbered 14, after V lost 2 bases and J lost 13 bases. The CDR3 runs 15 residues. The V gene's germline CDR1 is SGHTA and CDR2 FQGNSA.